The clone carrying this TCR beta chain was seen more than once but under ten times. The antigen remains unidentified. Germline V lookup: CDR1 SGHRS, CDR2 YFSETQ. Trimming left V 0 bases short and J 6 bases short, with 15 bases between. The CDR3 extends over 16 amino acids. This specimen comes from a study of cytomegalovirus exposure and HLA in healthy donors. Study conclusions and caveats: Data from an earlier analysis indicated that most TCR beta V segments were productive either about 90% or about 30% of the time.

The donors, nominally healthy at sampling, likely had unrecorded immune exposures. Researchers ran the PCR with 60 Vbeta and 13 Jbeta primers. Sequencing used immunoSEQ multiplex PCR; TCRdb keeps in-frame clones, though not all of them. This table has roughly 150,000 clones, about 8.9% appearing once. This chain links TRBV5-1 with TRBJ2-2; perhaps TRBD2 as D (5 bases). The sample consisted of PBMCs. The TCR sequence derives from a man aged 45-65 years in good health and CMV-seronegative. The chain's CDR3 is CASSLAGDELSGELFF. For the CDR3, the DNA is TGCGCCAGCAGCTTGGCCGGGGATGAACTGTCCGGGGAGCTGTTTTTT.